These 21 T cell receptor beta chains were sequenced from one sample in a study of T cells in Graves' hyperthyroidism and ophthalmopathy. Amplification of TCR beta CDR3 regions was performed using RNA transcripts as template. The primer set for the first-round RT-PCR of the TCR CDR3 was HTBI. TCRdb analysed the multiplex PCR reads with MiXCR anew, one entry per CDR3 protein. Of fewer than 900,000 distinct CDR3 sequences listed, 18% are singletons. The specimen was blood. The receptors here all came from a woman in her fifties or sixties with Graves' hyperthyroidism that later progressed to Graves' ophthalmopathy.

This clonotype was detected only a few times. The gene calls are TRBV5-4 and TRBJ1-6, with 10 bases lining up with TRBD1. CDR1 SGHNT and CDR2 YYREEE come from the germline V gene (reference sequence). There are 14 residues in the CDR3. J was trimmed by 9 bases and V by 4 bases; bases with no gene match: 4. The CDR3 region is CASSTRDRGSPLHF. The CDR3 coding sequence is TGTGCCAGCAGCACCCGGGACAGGGGTTCACCCCTCCACTTT.

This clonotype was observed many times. Here the CDR3 DNA reads TGCGCCAGCAGCTTGTCGGGGGCGGGGAACACTGAAGCTTTCTTT. Its protein is CASSLSGAGNTEAFF. The chain recombines TRBV5-1 with TRBJ1-1; perhaps TRBD1 as D (6 bases). Looked up from germline, CDR1 is SGHRS and CDR2 is YFSETQ. Trimming left V 1 base short and J 1 base short, with 11 bases between. The length of the CDR3 is 15 residues.

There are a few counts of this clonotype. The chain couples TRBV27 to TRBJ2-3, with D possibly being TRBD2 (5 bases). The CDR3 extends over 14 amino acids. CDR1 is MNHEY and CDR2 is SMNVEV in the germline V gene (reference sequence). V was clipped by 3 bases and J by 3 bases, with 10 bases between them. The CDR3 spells CASSLRLATDTQYF. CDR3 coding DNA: TGTGCCAGCAGTTTGAGGCTAGCTACAGATACGCAGTATTTT.

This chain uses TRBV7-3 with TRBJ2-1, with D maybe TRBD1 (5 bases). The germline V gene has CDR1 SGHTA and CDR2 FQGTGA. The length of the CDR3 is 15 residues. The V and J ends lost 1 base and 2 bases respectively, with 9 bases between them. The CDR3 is CASSLMVGPYNEQFF. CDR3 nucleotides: TGTGCCAGCAGCTTAATGGTGGGGCCCTACAATGAGCAGTTCTTC.

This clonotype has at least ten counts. CDR3 in DNA: TGTGCCAGCAGTTCCGGGGACATGACCACCGGGGAGCTGTTTTTT. This codes for CASSSGDMTTGELFF. The chain has TRBV11-1 and TRBJ2-2; D possibly corresponds to TRBD1 (6 bases). The CDR3 is made up of 15 amino acids. The V end was cut by 6 bases, the J end by 4 bases, with 15 bases between. In germline, CDR1 is SGHAT, CDR2 FQDESV (reference sequence).

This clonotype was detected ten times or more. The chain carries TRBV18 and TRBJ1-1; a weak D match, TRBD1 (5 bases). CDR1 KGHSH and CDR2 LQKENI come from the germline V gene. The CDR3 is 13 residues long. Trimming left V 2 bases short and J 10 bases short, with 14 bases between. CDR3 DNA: TGTGCCAGCTCACCAGGGGGGGTTGGCGGAGCTTTCTTT. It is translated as CASSPGGVGGAFF.

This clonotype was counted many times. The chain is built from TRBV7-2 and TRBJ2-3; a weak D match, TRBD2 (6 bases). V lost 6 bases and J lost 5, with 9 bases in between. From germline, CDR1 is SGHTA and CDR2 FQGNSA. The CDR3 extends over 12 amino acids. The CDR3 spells CASRAGLDTQYF. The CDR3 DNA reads TGTGCCAGCAGGGCGGGGTTAGATACGCAGTATTTT.

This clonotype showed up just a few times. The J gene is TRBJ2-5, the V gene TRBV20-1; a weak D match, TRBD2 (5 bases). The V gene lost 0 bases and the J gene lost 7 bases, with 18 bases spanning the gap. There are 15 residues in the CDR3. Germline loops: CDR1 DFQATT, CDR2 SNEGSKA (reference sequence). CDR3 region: CSARDVWASRGTQYF. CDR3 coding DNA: TGCAGTGCTAGAGATGTGTGGGCTAGCCGGGGGACCCAGTACTTC.

DNA for the CDR3: TGTGCCAGTGCCGGCAGGGGGTATCAGAACTACGAGCAGTACTTC. Translated: CASAGRGYQNYEQYF. This sequence joins TRBV25-1 and TRBJ2-7, with TRBD1 identical over 7 bases. V was clipped by 9 bases and J by 3 bases; unmatched bases: 14. Germline CDR1 and CDR2: MGHDK and SYGVNS. The length of the CDR3 is 15 residues.

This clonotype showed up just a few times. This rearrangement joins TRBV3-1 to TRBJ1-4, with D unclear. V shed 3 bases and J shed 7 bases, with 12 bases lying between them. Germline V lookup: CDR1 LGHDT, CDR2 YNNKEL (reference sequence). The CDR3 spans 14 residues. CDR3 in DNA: TGTGCCAGCAGCCAGGCTCTCTACGGTGAAAAACTGTTTTTT. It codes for CASSQALYGEKLFF.

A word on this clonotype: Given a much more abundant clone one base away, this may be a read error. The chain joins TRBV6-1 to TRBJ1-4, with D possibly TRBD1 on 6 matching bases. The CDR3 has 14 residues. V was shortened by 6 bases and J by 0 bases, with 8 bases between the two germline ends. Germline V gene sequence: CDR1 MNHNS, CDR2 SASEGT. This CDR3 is CASRNRATNEKLFF. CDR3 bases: TGTGCCAGCAGAAACAGGGCAACTAATGAAAAACTGTTTTTT.

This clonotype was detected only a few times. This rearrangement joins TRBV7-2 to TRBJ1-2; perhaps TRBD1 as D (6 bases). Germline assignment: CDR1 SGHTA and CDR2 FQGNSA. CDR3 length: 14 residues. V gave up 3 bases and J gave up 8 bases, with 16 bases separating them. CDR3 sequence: CASSFGGRVSGYTF. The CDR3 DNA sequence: TGTGCCAGCAGCTTTGGGGGCCGCGTGAGCGGCTACACCTTC.

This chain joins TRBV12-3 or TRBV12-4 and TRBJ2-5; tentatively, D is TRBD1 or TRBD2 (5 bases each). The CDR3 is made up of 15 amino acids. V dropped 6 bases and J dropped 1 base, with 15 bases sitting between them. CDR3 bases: TGTGCCAGCAGATCGACCGGGACCCCCCAAGAGACCCAGTACTTC. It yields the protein CASRSTGTPQETQYF.

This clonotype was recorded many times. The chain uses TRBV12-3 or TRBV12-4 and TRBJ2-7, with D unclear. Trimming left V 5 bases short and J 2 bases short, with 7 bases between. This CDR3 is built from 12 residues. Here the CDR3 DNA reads TGTGCCAGCAGTCCCCGCGCCTACGAGCAGTACTTC. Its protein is CASSPRAYEQYF.

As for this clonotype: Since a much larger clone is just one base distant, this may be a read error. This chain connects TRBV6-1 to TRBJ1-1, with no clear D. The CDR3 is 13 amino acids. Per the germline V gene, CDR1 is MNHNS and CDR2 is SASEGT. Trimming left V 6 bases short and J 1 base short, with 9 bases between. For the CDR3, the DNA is TGTGCCAGCAGATTCGACCCGAACACTGAAGCTTTCTTT. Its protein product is CASRFDPNTEAFF.

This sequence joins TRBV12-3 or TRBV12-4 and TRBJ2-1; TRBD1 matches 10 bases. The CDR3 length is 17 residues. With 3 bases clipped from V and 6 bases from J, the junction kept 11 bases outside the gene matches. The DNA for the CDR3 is TGTGCCAGCAGTTTCTCTCGACAGGGGGCCGGAGGCAATGAGCAGTTCTTC. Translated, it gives CASSFSRQGAGGNEQFF.

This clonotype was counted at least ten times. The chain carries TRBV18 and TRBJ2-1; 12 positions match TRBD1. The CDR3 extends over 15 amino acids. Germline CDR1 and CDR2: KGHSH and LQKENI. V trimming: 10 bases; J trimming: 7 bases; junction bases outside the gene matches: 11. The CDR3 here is CATEGRDRGLNEQFF. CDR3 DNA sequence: TGTGCCACCGAGGGCCGGGACAGGGGGCTAAATGAGCAGTTCTTC.

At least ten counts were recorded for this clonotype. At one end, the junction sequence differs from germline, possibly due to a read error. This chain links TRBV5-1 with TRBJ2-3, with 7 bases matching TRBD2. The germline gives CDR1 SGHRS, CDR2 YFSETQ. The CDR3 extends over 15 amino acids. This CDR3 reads CASSLGGSRTDTQYF. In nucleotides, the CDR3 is TGTGCCAGCAGCCTCGGGGGGTCCCGCACAGATACGCAGTATTTT.

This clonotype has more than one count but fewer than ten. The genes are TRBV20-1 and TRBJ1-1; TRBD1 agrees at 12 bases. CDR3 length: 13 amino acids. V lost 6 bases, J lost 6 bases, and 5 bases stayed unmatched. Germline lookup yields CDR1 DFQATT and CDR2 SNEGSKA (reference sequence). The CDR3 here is CSAGDRGPAEAFF. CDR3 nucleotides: TGCAGTGCAGGGGACAGGGGGCCAGCTGAAGCTTTCTTT.

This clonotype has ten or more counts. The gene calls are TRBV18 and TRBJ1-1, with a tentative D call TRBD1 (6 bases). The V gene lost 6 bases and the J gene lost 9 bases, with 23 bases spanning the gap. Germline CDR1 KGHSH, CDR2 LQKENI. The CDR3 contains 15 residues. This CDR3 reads CASSLKAGDGSQAFF. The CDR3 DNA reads TGTGCCAGCTCGCTTAAGGCAGGGGACGGTTCCCAAGCTTTCTTT.

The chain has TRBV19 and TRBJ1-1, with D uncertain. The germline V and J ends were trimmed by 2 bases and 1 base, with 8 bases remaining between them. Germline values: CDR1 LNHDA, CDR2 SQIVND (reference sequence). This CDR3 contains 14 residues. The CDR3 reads CASSISTRNTEAFF. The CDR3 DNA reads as TGTGCCAGTAGTATAAGCACGAGGAACACTGAAGCTTTCTTT.